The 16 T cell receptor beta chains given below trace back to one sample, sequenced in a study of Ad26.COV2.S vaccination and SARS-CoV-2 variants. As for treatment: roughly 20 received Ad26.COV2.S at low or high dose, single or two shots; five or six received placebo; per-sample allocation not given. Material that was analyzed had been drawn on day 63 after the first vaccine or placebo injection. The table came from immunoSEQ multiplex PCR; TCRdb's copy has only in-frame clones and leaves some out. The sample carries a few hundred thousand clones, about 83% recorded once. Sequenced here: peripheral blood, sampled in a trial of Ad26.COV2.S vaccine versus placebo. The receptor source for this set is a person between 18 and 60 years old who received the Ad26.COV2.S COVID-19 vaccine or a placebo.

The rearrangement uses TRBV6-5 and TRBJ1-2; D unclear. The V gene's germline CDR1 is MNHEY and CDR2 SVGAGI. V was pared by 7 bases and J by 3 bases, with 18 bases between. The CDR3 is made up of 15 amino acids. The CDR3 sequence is CASTNSGSADYGYTF. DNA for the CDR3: TGTGCCAGCACCAACTCGGGGTCAGCGGACTATGGCTACACCTTC.

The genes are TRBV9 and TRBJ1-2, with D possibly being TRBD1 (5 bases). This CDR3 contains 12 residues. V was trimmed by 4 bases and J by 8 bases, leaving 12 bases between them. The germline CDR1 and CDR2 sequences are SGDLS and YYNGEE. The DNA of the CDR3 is TGTGCCAGCAGCCCAGGGAATTCGGGCTACACCTTC. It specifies CASSPGNSGYTF.

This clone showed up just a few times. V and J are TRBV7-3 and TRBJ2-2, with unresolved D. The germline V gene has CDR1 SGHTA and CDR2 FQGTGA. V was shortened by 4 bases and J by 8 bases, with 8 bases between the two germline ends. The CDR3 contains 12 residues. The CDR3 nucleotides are TGTGCCAGCAGCTCTTACTTGGGGGAGCTGTTTTTT. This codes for CASSSYLGELFF.

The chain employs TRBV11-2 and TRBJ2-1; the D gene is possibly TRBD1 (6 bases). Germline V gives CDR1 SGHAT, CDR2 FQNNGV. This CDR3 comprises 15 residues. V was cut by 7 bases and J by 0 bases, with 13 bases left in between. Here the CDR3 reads CASTQDRISYNEQFF. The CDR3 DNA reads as TGTGCCAGCACCCAAGACAGGATCTCCTACAATGAGCAGTTCTTC.

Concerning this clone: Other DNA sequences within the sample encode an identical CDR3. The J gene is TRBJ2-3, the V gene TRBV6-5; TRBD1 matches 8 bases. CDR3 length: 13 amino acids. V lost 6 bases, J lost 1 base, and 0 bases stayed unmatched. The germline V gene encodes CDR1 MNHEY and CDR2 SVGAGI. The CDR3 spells CASRDRGTDTQYF. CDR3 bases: TGTGCCAGCAGGGACAGGGGCACAGATACGCAGTATTTT.

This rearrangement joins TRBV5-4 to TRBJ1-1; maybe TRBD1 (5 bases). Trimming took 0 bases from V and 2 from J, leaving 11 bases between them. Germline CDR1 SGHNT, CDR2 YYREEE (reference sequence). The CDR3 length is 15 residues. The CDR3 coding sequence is TGTGCCAGCAGCTTGGCCGGGGCAGATAACACTGAAGCTTTCTTT. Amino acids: CASSLAGADNTEAFF.

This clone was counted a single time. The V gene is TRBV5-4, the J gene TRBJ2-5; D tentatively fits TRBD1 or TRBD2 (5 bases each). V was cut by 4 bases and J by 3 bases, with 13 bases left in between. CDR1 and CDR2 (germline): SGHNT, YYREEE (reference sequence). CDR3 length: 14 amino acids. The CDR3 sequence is CASSIGTVKETQYF. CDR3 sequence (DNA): TGTGCCAGCAGCATCGGGACGGTGAAAGAGACCCAGTACTTC. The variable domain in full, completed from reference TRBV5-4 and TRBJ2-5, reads ETGVTQSPTHLIKTRGQQVTLRCSSQSGHNTVSWYQQALGQGPQFIFQYYREEENGRGNFPPRFSGLQFPNYSSELNVNALELDDSALYLCASSIGTVKETQYFGPGTRLLVL.

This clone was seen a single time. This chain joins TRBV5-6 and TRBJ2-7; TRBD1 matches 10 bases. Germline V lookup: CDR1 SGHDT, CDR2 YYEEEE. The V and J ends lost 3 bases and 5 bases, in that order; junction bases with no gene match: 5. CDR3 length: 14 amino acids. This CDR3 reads CASSWWDRGHEQYV. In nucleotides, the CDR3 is TGTGCCAGCAGCTGGTGGGACAGGGGCCACGAGCAGTACGTC.

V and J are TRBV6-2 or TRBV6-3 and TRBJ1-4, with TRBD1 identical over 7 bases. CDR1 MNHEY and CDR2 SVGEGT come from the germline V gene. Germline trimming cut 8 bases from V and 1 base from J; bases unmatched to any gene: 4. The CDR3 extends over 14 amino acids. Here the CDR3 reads CASGRTGTNEKLFF. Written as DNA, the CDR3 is TGTGCCAGCGGCCGGACAGGAACTAATGAAAAACTGTTTTTT.

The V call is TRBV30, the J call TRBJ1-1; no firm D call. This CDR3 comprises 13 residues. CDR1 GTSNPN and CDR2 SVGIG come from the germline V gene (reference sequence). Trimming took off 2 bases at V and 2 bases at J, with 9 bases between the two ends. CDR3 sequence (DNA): TGTGCCTGGAGTCCAATGGGTAACACTGAAGCTTTCTTT. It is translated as CAWSPMGNTEAFF.

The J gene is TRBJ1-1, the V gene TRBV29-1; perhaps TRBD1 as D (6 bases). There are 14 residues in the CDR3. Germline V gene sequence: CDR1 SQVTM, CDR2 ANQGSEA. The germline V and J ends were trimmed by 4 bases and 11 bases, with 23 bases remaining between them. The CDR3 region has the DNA TGCAGCGTTGCCATGGGGTCATGGGACATGGGTGCTTTCTTT. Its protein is CSVAMGSWDMGAFF.

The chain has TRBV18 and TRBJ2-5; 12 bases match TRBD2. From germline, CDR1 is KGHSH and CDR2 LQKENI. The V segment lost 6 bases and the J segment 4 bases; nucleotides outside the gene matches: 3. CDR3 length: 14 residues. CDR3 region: CASSQLAGGETQYF. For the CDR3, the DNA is TGTGCCAGCTCTCAACTAGCGGGGGGAGAGACCCAGTACTTC.

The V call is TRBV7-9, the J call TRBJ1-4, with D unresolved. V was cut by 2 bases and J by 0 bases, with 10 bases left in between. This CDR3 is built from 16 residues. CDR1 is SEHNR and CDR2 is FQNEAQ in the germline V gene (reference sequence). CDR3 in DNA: TGTGCCAGCAGCTTACTCCGGTGGGCAACTAATGAAAAACTGTTTTTT. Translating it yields CASSLLRWATNEKLFF.

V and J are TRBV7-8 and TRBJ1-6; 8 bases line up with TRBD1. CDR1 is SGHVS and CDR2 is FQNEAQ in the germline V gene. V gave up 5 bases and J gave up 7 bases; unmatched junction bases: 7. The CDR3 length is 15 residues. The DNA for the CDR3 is TGTGCCAGCAGCGATAGACAGGGGATAAATTCACCCCTCCACTTT. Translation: CASSDRQGINSPLHF.

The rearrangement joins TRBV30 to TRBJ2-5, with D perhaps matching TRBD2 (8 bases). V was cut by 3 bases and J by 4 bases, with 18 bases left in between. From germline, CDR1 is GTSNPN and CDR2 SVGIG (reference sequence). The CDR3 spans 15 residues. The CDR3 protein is CAWSAREGAGETQYF. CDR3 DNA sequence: TGTGCCTGGAGCGCCCGGGAGGGGGCTGGAGAGACCCAGTACTTC. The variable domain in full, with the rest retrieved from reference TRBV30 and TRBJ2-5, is SQTIHQWPATLVQPVGSPLSLECTVEGTSNPNLYWYRQAAGRGLQLLFYSVGIGQISSEVPQNLSASRPQDRQFILSSKKLLLSDSGFYLCAWSAREGAGETQYFGPGTRLLVL.

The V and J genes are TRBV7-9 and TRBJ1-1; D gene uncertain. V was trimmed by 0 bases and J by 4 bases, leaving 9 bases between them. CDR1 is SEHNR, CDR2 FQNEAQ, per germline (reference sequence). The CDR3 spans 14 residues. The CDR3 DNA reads TGTGCCAGCAGCTTAGCGCCGGGTGGCACTGAAGCTTTCTTT. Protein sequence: CASSLAPGGTEAFF.